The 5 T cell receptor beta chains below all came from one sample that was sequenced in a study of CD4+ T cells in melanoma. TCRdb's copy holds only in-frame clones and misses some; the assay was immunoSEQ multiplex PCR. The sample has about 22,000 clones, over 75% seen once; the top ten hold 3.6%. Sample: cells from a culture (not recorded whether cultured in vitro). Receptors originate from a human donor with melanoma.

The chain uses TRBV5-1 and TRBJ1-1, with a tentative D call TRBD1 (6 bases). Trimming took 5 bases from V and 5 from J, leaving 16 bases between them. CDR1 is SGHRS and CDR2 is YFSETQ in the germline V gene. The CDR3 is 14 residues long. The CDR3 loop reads CASRSSWTVTEAFF. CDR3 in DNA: TGCGCCAGCAGGTCGTCTTGGACAGTAACTGAAGCTTTCTTT.

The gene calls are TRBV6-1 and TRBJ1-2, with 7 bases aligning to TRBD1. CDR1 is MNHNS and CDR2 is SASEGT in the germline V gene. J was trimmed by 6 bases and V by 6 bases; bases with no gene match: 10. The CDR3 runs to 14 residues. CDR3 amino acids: CASRKMTGKHGYTF. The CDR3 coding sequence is TGTGCCAGCAGAAAAATGACAGGGAAGCATGGCTACACCTTC.

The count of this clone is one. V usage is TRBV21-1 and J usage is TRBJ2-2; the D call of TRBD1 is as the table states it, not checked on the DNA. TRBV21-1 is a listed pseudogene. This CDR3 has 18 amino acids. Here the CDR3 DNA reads TGTGCCAGTGACCCCTTCCCCCTTGGACAGGTCGGTGCCGGGGAGCTGTTTTTT. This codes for CASDPFPLGQVGAGELFF.

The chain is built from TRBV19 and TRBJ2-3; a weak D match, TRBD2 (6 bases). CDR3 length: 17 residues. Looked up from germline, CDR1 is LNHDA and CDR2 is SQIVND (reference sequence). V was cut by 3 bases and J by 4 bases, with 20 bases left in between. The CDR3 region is CASSILAALAEADTQYF. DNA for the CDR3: TGTGCCAGTAGTATTTTGGCGGCGTTAGCGGAGGCAGATACGCAGTATTTT.

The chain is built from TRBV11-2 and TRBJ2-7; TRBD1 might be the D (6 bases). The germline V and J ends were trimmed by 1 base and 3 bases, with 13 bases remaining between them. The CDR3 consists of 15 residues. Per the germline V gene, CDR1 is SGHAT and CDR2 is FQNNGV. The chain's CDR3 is CASSLGAGAHYEQYF. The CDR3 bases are TGTGCCAGCAGCTTAGGCGCAGGGGCGCACTACGAGCAGTACTTC.